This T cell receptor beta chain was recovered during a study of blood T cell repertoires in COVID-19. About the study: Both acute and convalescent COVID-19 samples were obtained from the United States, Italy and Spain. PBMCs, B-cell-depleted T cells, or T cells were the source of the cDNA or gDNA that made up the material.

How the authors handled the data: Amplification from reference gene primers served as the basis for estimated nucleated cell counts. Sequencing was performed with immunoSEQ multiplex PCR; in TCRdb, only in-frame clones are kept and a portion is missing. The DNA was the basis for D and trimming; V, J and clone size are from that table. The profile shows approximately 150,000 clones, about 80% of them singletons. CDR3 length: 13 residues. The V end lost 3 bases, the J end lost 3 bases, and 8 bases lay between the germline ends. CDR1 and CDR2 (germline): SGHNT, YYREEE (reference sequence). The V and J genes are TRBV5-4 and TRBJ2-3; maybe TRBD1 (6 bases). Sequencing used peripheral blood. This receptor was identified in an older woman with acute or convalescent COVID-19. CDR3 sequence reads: CASSWTETDTQYF. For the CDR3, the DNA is TGTGCCAGCAGCTGGACAGAAACAGATACGCAGTATTTT.